This T cell receptor (beta chain) is drawn from a study of blood T cell repertoires in COVID-19. Study in general: The study drew acute and convalescent COVID-19 samples from the United States, Italy and Spain. T cells, B-cell-depleted T cells, or PBMCs provided the cDNA or gDNA that served as material.

Source study methods: Reference gene primer amplification gave estimated nucleated cell counts. Produced via immunoSEQ multiplex PCR; TCRdb's table is partial and in-frame only. The V and J calls and the clone size are those of that table, but D and trimming were determined from the DNA. The data show some 97,000 clones, over 75% seen once. CDR3 length: 14 residues. Germline assignment: CDR1 SEHNR and CDR2 FQNEAQ (reference sequence). V was cut by 5 bases and J by 4 bases, with 13 bases left in between. The V call is TRBV7-9, the J call TRBJ2-3; D ambiguous. Source material: peripheral blood. The receptor was isolated from a human donor in a cohort sampled during active COVID-19. CDR3 region: CASSLSPLADTQYF. The CDR3, as DNA: TGTGCCAGCAGCCTCTCCCCCCTCGCAGATACGCAGTATTTT.